Listed below are T cell receptor beta chains from one sample, sequenced in a study of T cell repertoires in cytomegalovirus infection. TCRdb processed the reads anew with MiXCR; each CDR3 protein has one entry. The sample shows 200,000 to 250,000 distinct CDR3 sequences, approximately 22% of them seen only once. What was sequenced was CD8+ T cells from PBMCs. The receptor source for this set is a human donor in good health (CMV status not recorded). Some clones in this sample may be carry-over from other donors' samples. The CDR3 runs from the conserved cysteine through the conserved F or W. Fields, in order: CDR3 protein, CDR3 DNA, V gene, J gene, D gene, clone size. The D gene is left open where the match is weak. Where a row states a size, it is once, few, many or the class of an expanded clone; other rows omit it.

CDR3 protein: CAWRGPGLAWETQYF
CDR3 DNA: TGTGCCTGGAGGGGACCGGGACTAGCGTGGGAGACCCAGTACTTC
V gene: TRBV30
J gene: TRBJ2-5
D gene: TRBD2
clone size: NA

CDR3 protein: CASSYAQGDYEQYF
CDR3 DNA: TGTGCCAGCAGTTACGCACAGGGTGACTACGAGCAGTACTTC
V gene: TRBV6-5
J gene: TRBJ2-7
D gene: NA
clone size: many

CDR3 protein: CASSSGFTNTGELFF
CDR3 DNA: TGTGCCAGCAGTTCCGGATTCACTAACACCGGGGAGCTGTTTTTT
V gene: TRBV28
J gene: TRBJ2-2
D gene: NA
clone size: few

CDR3 protein: CSAWPFEYEQYF
CDR3 DNA: TGCAGTGCATGGCCCTTCGAGTACGAGCAGTACTTC
V gene: TRBV20-1
J gene: TRBJ2-7
D gene: NA
clone size: NA

CDR3 protein: CASSQGQEMNYEQYF
CDR3 DNA: TGTGCCAGCAGCCAAGGACAGGAGATGAACTACGAGCAGTACTTC
V gene: TRBV13
J gene: TRBJ2-7
D gene: TRBD1
clone size: once

CDR3 protein: CASKAENTGELFF
CDR3 DNA: TGTGCCAGCAAGGCGGAGAACACCGGGGAGCTGTTTTTT
V gene: TRBV9
J gene: TRBJ2-2
D gene: NA
clone size: once

CDR3 protein: CASSEDGRPQHF
CDR3 DNA: TGTGCCAGCAGTGAGGACGGGCGGCCCCAGCATTTT
V gene: TRBV12-3/TRBV12-4
J gene: TRBJ1-5
D gene: NA
clone size: few

CDR3 protein: CSARQALREPTSWFFDEQFF
CDR3 DNA: TGCAGTGCTAGACAGGCGCTCCGCGAACCAACTAGTTGGTTTTTCGATGAGCAGTTCTTC
V gene: TRBV20-1
J gene: TRBJ2-1
D gene: NA
clone size: NA

CDR3 protein: CASSTRTNRGEQFF
CDR3 DNA: TGTGCCAGCAGCACCCGGACTAATCGGGGTGAGCAGTTCTTC
V gene: TRBV7-9
J gene: TRBJ2-1
D gene: NA
clone size: NA

CDR3 protein: CASSEGTSGIYQETQYF
CDR3 DNA: TGTGCCAGCAGCGAAGGGACTAGCGGGATCTACCAAGAGACCCAGTACTTC
V gene: TRBV7-2
J gene: TRBJ2-5
D gene: TRBD2
clone size: many

CDR3 protein: CSASRAGGTEAFF
CDR3 DNA: TGCAGTGCTTCCCGGGCGGGGGGCACTGAAGCTTTCTTT
V gene: TRBV20-1
J gene: TRBJ1-1
D gene: NA
clone size: NA

CDR3 protein: CSARGQGLNYGYTF
CDR3 DNA: TGCAGTGCTAGAGGACAGGGGCTTAACTATGGCTACACCTTC
V gene: TRBV20-1
J gene: TRBJ1-2
D gene: TRBD1
clone size: NA

CDR3 protein: CASSWQGLAKNIQYF
CDR3 DNA: TGTGCCAGCAGTTGGCAGGGGCTAGCCAAAAACATTCAGTACTTC
V gene: TRBV28
J gene: TRBJ2-4
D gene: NA
clone size: NA

CDR3 protein: CASSQDLAGGLEQFF
CDR3 DNA: TGTGCCAGCAGCCAAGATTTAGCGGGGGGGCTTGAGCAGTTCTTC
V gene: TRBV14
J gene: TRBJ2-1
D gene: TRBD2
clone size: NA

CDR3 protein: CASSPAGGTDTQYF
CDR3 DNA: TGTGCCAGCTCACCCGCCGGGGGCACAGATACGCAGTATTTT
V gene: TRBV18
J gene: TRBJ2-3
D gene: NA
clone size: NA

CDR3 protein: CASSLGQGYRQGAFF
CDR3 DNA: TGTGCCAGCAGTTTAGGACAGGGGTACAGGCAAGGTGCGTTCTTC
V gene: TRBV6-5
J gene: TRBJ2-1
D gene: TRBD1
clone size: few

CDR3 protein: CSVEDRSAGELFF
CDR3 DNA: TGCAGCGTTGAAGATAGATCAGCCGGGGAGCTGTTTTTT
V gene: TRBV29-1
J gene: TRBJ2-2
D gene: NA
clone size: few

CDR3 protein: CASSLSRGLEQYF
CDR3 DNA: TGTGCCAGCAGTTTATCAAGAGGGCTCGAGCAGTACTTC
V gene: TRBV27
J gene: TRBJ2-7
D gene: NA
clone size: few

CDR3 protein: CASSLVWTGWEDYGYTF
CDR3 DNA: TGTGCCAGCAGCTTAGTGTGGACAGGGTGGGAAGACTATGGCTACACCTTC
V gene: TRBV7-2
J gene: TRBJ1-2
D gene: TRBD1
clone size: many

CDR3 protein: CASSRTRGEGGELFF
CDR3 DNA: TGTGCCAGCAGCCGGACGAGGGGAGAGGGCGGGGAGCTGTTTTTT
V gene: TRBV7-9
J gene: TRBJ2-2
D gene: NA
clone size: NA

CDR3 protein: CASRSGTGTSPLHF
CDR3 DNA: TGCGCCAGCAGGAGCGGGACAGGGACTTCACCCCTCCACTTT
V gene: TRBV5-1
J gene: TRBJ1-6
D gene: TRBD1
clone size: few

CDR3 protein: CASSPGGASGGAGSYNEQFF
CDR3 DNA: TGCGCCAGCAGCCCCGGCGGGGCTAGCGGGGGGGCCGGGTCCTACAATGAGCAGTTCTTC
V gene: TRBV4-1
J gene: TRBJ2-1
D gene: TRBD2
clone size: many

CDR3 protein: CASSQEDSGNTIYF
CDR3 DNA: TGTGCCAGCAGCCAGGAGGATTCTGGAAACACCATATATTTT
V gene: TRBV4-1
J gene: TRBJ1-3
D gene: NA
clone size: NA

CDR3 protein: CASASTGGTGELFF
CDR3 DNA: TGCGCCAGCGCCTCTACAGGGGGCACCGGGGAGCTGTTTTTT
V gene: TRBV4-1
J gene: TRBJ2-2
D gene: TRBD1
clone size: NA

CDR3 protein: CASSLIGGPNEQFF
CDR3 DNA: TGTGCCAGCAGCTTAATAGGGGGGCCAAATGAGCAGTTCTTC
V gene: TRBV7-2
J gene: TRBJ2-1
D gene: NA
clone size: NA